This T cell receptor beta chain was captured by sequencing in a study of shared clonotypes between healthy human individuals. Splitting of each subset's genomic DNA was done evenly across several immunoSEQ plates. The table came from immunoSEQ multiplex PCR; TCRdb's copy has only in-frame clones and leaves some out. This sample carries about 460,000 clones, about 74% of them seen once, and the ten largest clones take around 12%. The length of the CDR3 is 14 residues. Germline V lookup: CDR1 LNHDA, CDR2 SQIVND (reference sequence). The V and J ends lost 2 bases and 3 bases respectively, with 10 bases between them.

This clonotype was sampled from a woman in her 40s in good health. Some clones in this sample may be carry-over from other donors' samples. Sequenced sample: PBMCs. The rearrangement joins TRBV19 to TRBJ1-2, with a weak D call TRBD1 (6 bases). In DNA form, the CDR3 reads TGTGCCAGTAGTATATTGTCAGGGGACTATGGCTACACCTTC. Translated: CASSILSGDYGYTF. The full variable domain, its missing parts supplied by reference TRBV19 and TRBJ1-2, is DGGITQSPKYLFRKEGQNVTLSCEQNLNHDAMYWYRQDPGQGLRLIYYSQIVNDFQKGDIAEGYSVSREKKESFPLTVTSAQKNPTAFYLCASSILSGDYGYTFGSGTRLTVV.